The clone carrying this T cell receptor (beta chain) was seen a single time. Random hexamers primed reverse transcription of about 0.5 to 1 ug RNA. TCRdb reprocessed the immunoSEQ multiplex PCR reads with MiXCR, giving one entry per CDR3 protein. The table lists around 230,000 distinct CDR3 sequences, almost 97% of them singletons. These data are taken from a study of CD8 T cells in Susac syndrome. Deletions cut 3 bases from V and 2 bases from J, with 8 bases between. The CDR3 sequence is 14 residues long. Germline V gene lookup returns CDR1 LNHDA and CDR2 SQIVND (reference sequence). Sequences were obtained from CD4+ T cells from PBMCs. The clonotype comes from a human donor with Susac syndrome. The rearrangement links TRBV19 to TRBJ1-5; D remains unclear. The CDR3 protein is CASSMARGNQPQHF. The CDR3 region has the DNA TGTGCCAGTAGTATGGCCCGGGGCAATCAGCCCCAGCATTTT.